This entry concerns a single T cell receptor (beta chain). V shed 4 bases and J shed 3 bases, with 10 bases lying between them. The germline V gene has CDR1 SGHRS and CDR2 YFSETQ. This CDR3 is 13 amino acids long. The sample is drawn from a study of shared T cell receptors in the human thymus. Sequenced by immunoSEQ multiplex PCR; TCRdb stores in-frame clones only, minus some. The sample records around 340,000 clones, about 95% being singletons. The J gene is TRBJ1-2, the V gene TRBV5-1; D remains ambiguous. Specimen: thymocytes. The clonotype was recovered from a human donor. This CDR3 is CASSLANYYGYTF. The CDR3 nucleotides read TGCGCCAGCAGCCTCGCGAACTACTATGGCTACACCTTC.